This T cell receptor (beta chain) was retrieved from a study of blood T cell repertoires in COVID-19. Whole-study context: The study drew acute and convalescent COVID-19 samples from the United States, Italy and Spain. PBMCs, B-cell-depleted T cells, or T cells provided the cDNA or gDNA that made up the material.

Seattle patient enrollment occurred during active infection, with longitudinal follow-up thereafter. In the original workflow: Amplified reference gene primers provided the basis for estimating nucleated cell counts. The assay was immunoSEQ multiplex PCR, and TCRdb's table has in-frame clones only and misses some. D and trimming were read from the DNA, whereas the V and J calls and clone size are those reported in that table. The sample has tens of thousands of clones, roughly nine tenths seen once. CDR1 and CDR2 from the germline V gene are GTSNPN and SVGIG (reference sequence). This CDR3 has 11 amino acids. Deletions cut 4 bases from V and 9 bases from J, with 10 bases between.

The specimen sequenced was peripheral blood. The clonotype originates from a man aged 60 to 69 with COVID-19, enrolled during active disease. The chain couples TRBV30 to TRBJ2-1; D might be TRBD1 (6 bases). This CDR3 is CAWTRDIEQFF. CDR3 bases: TGTGCCTGGACCCGGGACATTGAGCAGTTCTTC.